Each of the 30 T cell receptor beta chains below was sequenced from the same sample in a study of cytomegalovirus exposure and HLA in healthy donors. With 60 Vbeta and 13 Jbeta primers, the PCR was carried out. TCRdb's table, derived via immunoSEQ multiplex PCR, lists solely in-frame clones and lacks some. The table for this sample gives under 200,000 clones. What was sequenced was PBMCs. All receptors come from a man between 25 and 39 years old in good health and CMV-seronegative.

The chain couples TRBV9 to TRBJ2-1; D gene unclear. Germline V gives CDR1 SGDLS, CDR2 YYNGEE. Trimming pared 4 bases from V and 0 bases from J, leaving 11 bases between. The CDR3 is 15 amino acids. CDR3 sequence reads: CASSTQEPSYNEQFF. CDR3 DNA: TGTGCCAGCAGCACGCAGGAACCCTCCTACAATGAGCAGTTCTTC.

The V and J genes are TRBV6-1 and TRBJ1-5; D unresolved. Looked up from germline, CDR1 is MNHNS and CDR2 is SASEGT. Trimming pared 6 bases from V and 3 bases from J, leaving 3 bases between. This CDR3 contains 11 residues. CDR3 DNA: TGTGCCAGCAGCGTCAATCAGCCCCAGCATTTT. Residues: CASSVNQPQHF.

The J gene is TRBJ1-2, the V gene TRBV18, with 9 bases fitting TRBD1. With V trimmed by 3 bases and J by 14 bases, 10 bases remained unmatched. There are 13 residues in the CDR3. The V gene's germline CDR1 is KGHSH and CDR2 LQKENI. CDR3 nucleotide sequence: TGTGCCAGCTCACCCGGGACAGGGAGAGAGGGGACCTTC. Protein product: CASSPGTGREGTF.

The CDR3 is CASLSRPSGTGANYGYTF. The CDR3 nucleotides are TGTGCCAGTTTAAGTCGACCTTCTGGGACAGGGGCTAACTATGGCTACACCTTC. The gene calls are TRBV19 and TRBJ1-2; 10 nucleotides match TRBD1. The germline CDR1 and CDR2 sequences are LNHDA and SQIVND (reference sequence). The CDR3 covers 18 residues. V shed 8 bases, J shed 0 bases, and the junction held 15 bases outside the gene matches.

The chain couples TRBV15 to TRBJ2-7; no clear D. The CDR3 runs 13 residues. The germline V and J ends were trimmed by 0 bases and 1 base, with 4 bases remaining between them. Germline V gene data show CDR1 as LNHNV and CDR2 as YYDKDF (reference sequence). CDR3 protein: CATSRDMSYEQYF. DNA for the CDR3: TGTGCCACCAGCAGAGATATGTCCTACGAGCAGTACTTC. Together with reference TRBV15 and TRBJ2-7, the CDR3 gives the full variable domain: DAMVIQNPRYQVTQFGKPVTLSCSQTLNHNVMYWYQQKSSQAPKLLFHYYDKDFNNEADTPDNFQSRRPNTSFCFLDIRSPGLGDTAMYLCATSRDMSYEQYFGPGTRLTVT.

The chain combines TRBV2 with TRBJ2-5; 11 bases line up with TRBD1. Germline trimming cut 7 bases from V and 5 bases from J; bases unmatched to any gene: 6. The CDR3 is made up of 14 amino acids. Germline V gene data show CDR1 as SNHLY and CDR2 as FYNNEI. The CDR3 coding sequence is TGTGCCAGCACCGGGACAGGGGGTCGGGAGACCCAGTACTTC. Its protein is CASTGTGGRETQYF.

This CDR3 reads CASSFDINTEAFF. The CDR3 coding sequence is TGTGCCAGCAGCTTTGACATCAACACTGAAGCTTTCTTT. The chain links TRBV11-1 to TRBJ1-1; no firm D call. V dropped 3 bases and J dropped 2 bases, with 7 bases sitting between them. This CDR3 has 13 amino acids. Germline CDR1 reads SGHAT; CDR2 reads FQDESV (reference sequence).

This sequence joins TRBV2 and TRBJ1-4; the D is unclear. The germline V gene has CDR1 SNHLY and CDR2 FYNNEI. V dropped 3 bases and J dropped 4 bases, with 15 bases sitting between them. The CDR3 covers 16 residues. This CDR3 is CASSDDGYLGNEKLFF. The CDR3 DNA reads TGTGCCAGCAGTGACGACGGGTACCTTGGTAATGAAAAACTGTTTTTT.

This chain connects TRBV9 to TRBJ2-5, with 10 bases fitting TRBD2. CDR1 and CDR2 (germline): SGDLS, YYNGEE. The V gene end was trimmed by 4 bases and the J gene end by 4 bases; junction bases not matched to a gene: 4. The CDR3 runs 14 residues. The CDR3 DNA is TGTGCCAGCAGCTCTAGCGGGGGACGAGAGACCCAGTACTTC. This codes for CASSSSGGRETQYF.

V gene TRBV21-1 combines with J gene TRBJ2-7; TRBD1, the table's D call, lacks a check against the DNA. TRBV21-1 is recorded as a pseudogene. This CDR3 is 18 amino acids long. In nucleotides, the CDR3 is TGTGCCAGCAGCAAGGCCGTGGGCACGGCAACAGGGCCCTACGAGCAGTACTTC. It yields the protein CASSKAVGTATGPYEQYF.

The chain has TRBV7-6 and TRBJ2-7, with a weak D call TRBD1 (6 bases). CDR1 is SGHVS and CDR2 is FNYEAQ in the germline V gene. The ends were cut back, 0 bases at V and 2 bases at J, with 11 bases in the middle. The CDR3 runs to 15 residues. The CDR3 sequence: CASSLAGDTPYEQYF. CDR3 nucleotides: TGTGCCAGCAGCTTAGCGGGGGACACCCCCTACGAGCAGTACTTC.

The chain employs TRBV5-1 and TRBJ2-2; the match to TRBD2 covers 8 bases. Germline V gene sequence: CDR1 SGHRS, CDR2 YFSETQ. The trim removed 4 bases at V and 1 base at J, leaving 9 bases unmatched. The CDR3 length is 17 residues. The CDR3 DNA is TGCGCCAGCAGCGTGTGGGGAGCGGGAGTGAACACCGGGGAGCTGTTTTTT. It is translated as CASSVWGAGVNTGELFF.

The chain carries TRBV5-1 and TRBJ1-4; D possibly corresponds to TRBD1 (5 bases). This CDR3 spans 15 amino acids. V was pared by 4 bases and J by 3 bases, with 13 bases between. The germline gives CDR1 SGHRS, CDR2 YFSETQ. The CDR3 region is CASSGGGAPNEKLFF. CDR3 nucleotide sequence: TGCGCCAGCAGCGGGGGAGGGGCGCCTAATGAAAAACTGTTTTTT.

The chain is built from TRBV13 and TRBJ1-2; D unresolved. Germline values: CDR1 PRHDT, CDR2 FYEKMQ (reference sequence). The CDR3 extends over 15 amino acids. V was pared by 5 bases and J by 1 base, with 14 bases between. In nucleotides, the CDR3 is TGTGCCAGCAGCCTTGCGGCCCTTGATAACTATGGCTACACCTTC. Translating gives CASSLAALDNYGYTF.

The chain has TRBV30 and TRBJ1-5; tentative D call: TRBD1 (6 bases). Germline CDR1 reads GTSNPN; CDR2 reads SVGIG (reference sequence). This CDR3 comprises 13 residues. V lost 5 bases and J lost 3, with 11 bases in between. In nucleotides, the CDR3 is TGTGCCTGGGCACACAGGGTCAATCAGCCCCAGCATTTT. It yields the protein CAWAHRVNQPQHF.

The chain employs TRBV4-3 and TRBJ2-2; D remains ambiguous. Germline V gene lookup returns CDR1 LGHNA and CDR2 YSLEER. The V gene lost 1 base and the J gene lost 1 base, with 13 bases spanning the gap. This CDR3 has 17 residues. The CDR3 DNA is TGCGCCAGCAGCCAAGCTCCTCGACTGGGGAACACCGGGGAGCTGTTTTTT. Translated, it gives CASSQAPRLGNTGELFF.

V usage is TRBV5-5 and J usage is TRBJ1-5; 11 nucleotides agree with TRBD1. Germline V gives CDR1 SGHKS, CDR2 YYEKEE (reference sequence). The CDR3 length is 15 residues. J gave up 2 bases and V 4 bases, and 2 bases lay outside the gene matches. The CDR3 DNA is TGTGCCAGCAGCCGGACAGGGGGCGGCAATCAGCCCCAGCATTTT. Protein sequence: CASSRTGGGNQPQHF.

V is TRBV4-3 and J is TRBJ1-2; TRBD1 agrees at 8 bases. CDR1 and CDR2 from the germline V gene are LGHNA and YSLEER. The CDR3 is 16 amino acids. Losses at the gene ends were 0 bases for V and 4 bases for J; bases not matched to a gene: 7. The DNA for the CDR3 is TGCGCCAGCAGCCAAGACCACCAGGGGGCTCTCTATGGCTACACCTTC. Its protein product is CASSQDHQGALYGYTF.

The genes are TRBV19 and TRBJ1-2, with D possibly being TRBD1 (5 bases). The CDR3 length is 14 residues. Germline V lookup: CDR1 LNHDA, CDR2 SQIVND (reference sequence). The germline V and J ends were trimmed by 7 bases and 0 bases, with 12 bases remaining between them. In DNA, the CDR3 is TGTGCCAGTAATAAGGACACAACTAACTATGGCTACACCTTC. This codes for CASNKDTTNYGYTF.

The chain recombines TRBV5-1 with TRBJ1-2, with D uncertain. CDR1 is SGHRS and CDR2 is YFSETQ in the germline V gene. The CDR3 is 18 residues long. Trimming stripped 2 bases from V and 8 bases from J, with 28 bases between. The CDR3 spells CASSFFSRNEVWSRGYTF. CDR3 sequence (DNA): TGCGCCAGCAGCTTTTTTTCCCGGAACGAGGTTTGGTCAAGAGGCTACACCTTC.

The CDR3 DNA reads TGCGCCAGCAGCCAACGGACAGGGGGCCCTGATTATGGCTACACCTTC. Translated: CASSQRTGGPDYGYTF. The J gene is TRBJ1-2, the V gene TRBV4-3; 11 bases fit TRBD1. The CDR3 covers 16 residues. After removal of 2 bases from V and 5 bases from J, the junction contained 7 bases not matched to a gene. Per germline, CDR1 LGHNA and CDR2 YSLEER.

The genes are TRBV7-4 and TRBJ2-7; 10 bases are a match to TRBD1. The CDR3 consists of 17 residues. The J segment lost 3 bases and the V segment lost 5 bases, leaving 13 bases of the junction unmatched. Looked up from germline, CDR1 is SGHVT and CDR2 is SQSDAQ. The CDR3 bases are TGTGCCAGCAGCCCCTCCGGGACAGGGGCCGAATTCTACGAGCAGTACTTC. It specifies CASSPSGTGAEFYEQYF. Variable domain in full (rest from reference TRBV7-4 and TRBJ2-7): GAGVSQSPRYKVAKRGRDVALRCDSISGHVTLYWYRQTLGQGSEVLTYSQSDAQRDKSGRPSGRFSAERPERSVSTLKIQRTEQGDSAVYLCASSPSGTGAEFYEQYFGPGTRLTVT.

The gene calls are TRBV18 and TRBJ1-3; D perhaps matches TRBD1 (6 bases). The V end lost 6 bases, the J end lost 0 bases, and 15 bases lay between the germline ends. Germline values: CDR1 KGHSH, CDR2 LQKENI. The CDR3 loop spans 16 amino acids. CDR3 nucleotide sequence: TGTGCCAGCTCCCAAGGGACAAGAACCTCTGGAAACACCATATATTTT. The encoded protein is CASSQGTRTSGNTIYF.

The chain couples TRBV18 to TRBJ1-2; 7 nucleotides agree with TRBD1. J gave up 7 bases and V 5 bases, and 10 bases lay outside the gene matches. From germline, CDR1 is KGHSH and CDR2 LQKENI. This CDR3 contains 14 residues. CDR3 DNA: TGTGCCAGCTCAACCGAGACAGGGCGCGGTGGCTACACCTTC. This codes for CASSTETGRGGYTF.

This chain connects TRBV7-2 to TRBJ2-7; D is possibly TRBD1 (6 bases). The CDR3 runs 14 residues. CDR1 SGHTA and CDR2 FQGNSA come from the germline V gene. Trimming shortened V by 5 bases and J by 3 bases, and 14 bases separated the two germline ends. CDR3 in amino acids: CASSPRQARYEQYF. Here the CDR3 DNA reads TGTGCCAGCAGCCCGCGACAGGCCCGCTACGAGCAGTACTTC.

V is TRBV6-6 and J is TRBJ2-1; the D gene is possibly TRBD2 (5 bases). The ends were cut back, 8 bases at V and 7 bases at J, with 15 bases in the middle. Germline CDR1 and CDR2: MNHNY and SVGAGI (reference sequence). This CDR3 comprises 13 residues. CDR3 nucleotides: TGTGCCAGCGGGAAGCGGTCCCAGAATGAGCAGTTCTTC. Residues: CASGKRSQNEQFF.

The chain joins TRBV6-1 to TRBJ2-5, with no clear D. TRBJ2-7 matches the DNA end more closely, so the J call is doubtful. The CDR3 runs 13 residues. Germline V gene sequence: CDR1 MNHNS, CDR2 SASEGT. The CDR3 DNA reads as TGTGCCAGCAGTCTCGAGAAGCCCTACGAGCAGTACTTC. It encodes CASSLEKPYEQYF.

This rearrangement joins TRBV7-6 to TRBJ1-6; TRBD1 aligns across 8 bases. Germline values: CDR1 SGHVS, CDR2 FNYEAQ. The CDR3 length is 15 residues. With 0 bases clipped from V and 7 bases from J, the junction kept 2 bases outside the gene matches. This CDR3 is CASSLAPGGNSPLHF. CDR3 coding DNA: TGTGCCAGCAGCTTAGCGCCAGGGGGCAATTCACCCCTCCACTTT.

The genes are TRBV4-3 and TRBJ1-6, with 8 bases aligning to TRBD1. The J segment lost 11 bases and the V segment lost 3 bases, leaving 15 bases of the junction unmatched. The CDR3 runs 17 residues. Germline-derived CDR1 and CDR2 are LGHNA and YSLEER. The DNA of the CDR3 is TGCGCCAGCAGCCACGACAGGACAGGGAGTTTTGATCCACCCCTCCACTTT. Translation: CASSHDRTGSFDPPLHF.

V and J are TRBV11-2 and TRBJ1-4, with D perhaps matching TRBD1 (6 bases). CDR3 length equals 15 residues. Germline CDR1 SGHAT, CDR2 FQNNGV. Trimming shortened V by 4 bases and J by 5 bases, and 14 bases separated the two germline ends. This CDR3 reads CASSSFRGKNEKLFF. As DNA, the CDR3 is TGTGCCAGCAGCTCGTTCAGGGGTAAAAATGAAAAACTGTTTTTT.